The present T cell receptor (beta chain) was sequenced within a study of shared clonotypes between healthy human individuals. Notes on the study in general: Specimens sampled were limited to blood, with tissue repertoires likely differing.

The CDR3 is made up of 14 amino acids. Germline loops: CDR1 SNHLY, CDR2 FYNNEI. Between the trimmed V and J ends, which lost 1 base and 6 bases, there was a span of 12 bases. This clone was detected once. As yet, its antigen is unknown. Libraries were prepared by immunoSEQ multiplex PCR; TCRdb keeps only in-frame clonotypes and omits some of them. The sample yields some 470,000 clones, about 82% seen once. Caucasian adults residing in Nashville, Tennessee made up all the donors. The source of this sequence is a woman aged 40 to 50 in good health. Some clones in this sample may be carry-over from other donors' samples. Sequenced: PBMCs. V is TRBV2 and J is TRBJ1-1, with D unresolved. The CDR3 here is CASSEEVGWAEAFF. The CDR3, as DNA: TGTGCCAGCAGTGAAGAGGTGGGGTGGGCTGAAGCTTTCTTT.